Listed below are T cell receptor beta chains from one sample, sequenced in a study of T-cell reconstitution after alpha-beta-depleted transplantation in children. Using its own MiXCR run on the PCR reads, TCRdb lists one record per CDR3 protein. Among more than 400,000 distinct CDR3 sequences listed, around 46% were seen once. The input for sequencing was PBMCs, taken before TCRalphabeta/CD19-depleted stem cell transplant. The receptors stem from a girl aged 2-15 years with aplastic anemia, due to receive a stem cell transplant. Both conserved end residues are part of each CDR3. The D gene is left open where the match is weak. A clone size is listed for some rows: how often the clone was seen (once, few, many), or a class if it is expanded.

abundance,j_gene,len,v_gene,d_gene,CDR3nt,CDR3aa
.,TRBJ2-1,16,TRBV10-3,TRBD1,TGTGCCATCAGTGAGTGGCTTGGACAGGGACCCAATGAGCAGTTCTTC,CAISEWLGQGPNEQFF
.,TRBJ2-3,14,TRBV19,TRBD1,TGTGCCAGTAGGACGGACAGGGTGACAGATACGCAGTATTTT,CASRTDRVTDTQYF
few,TRBJ2-5,19,TRBV4-2,TRBD2,TGTGCCAGCAGCCGTCTGGGAGGGCCGCGCGGTTGGGAGGAAGAGACCCAGTACTTC,CASSRLGGPRGWEEETQYF
.,TRBJ2-1,14,TRBV20-1,.,TGCAGTGCTAGAACTAGTACCTCCTACAATGAGCAGTTCTTC,CSARTSTSYNEQFF
many,TRBJ1-4,16,TRBV15,TRBD1,TGTGCCACCAGCAGCCCGGACAGGGCCCTTAGCGAAAAACTGTTTTTT,CATSSPDRALSEKLFF
.,TRBJ2-1,13,TRBV7-7,.,TGTGCTAGCAGCCGGGCCACAGGCAATGAGCAGTTCTTC,CASSRATGNEQFF
.,TRBJ1-1,14,TRBV6-5,TRBD1,TGTGCCAGCAGTTCCGGGACAGGTAGGAGTGAAGCTTTCTTT,CASSSGTGRSEAFF
.,TRBJ2-5,13,TRBV20-1,.,TGCAGTGGAATACTAGGTTTCCAAGAGACCCAGTACTTC,CSGILGFQETQYF
.,TRBJ2-1,15,TRBV5-1,TRBD1,TGCGCCAGCAGCCGCGGACAGGGAAACTACAATGAGCAGTTCTTC,CASSRGQGNYNEQFF
few,TRBJ2-2,14,TRBV7-2,.,TGTGCCAGCAGCTTACAGGGAAGAACCGGGGAGCTGTTTTTT,CASSLQGRTGELFF